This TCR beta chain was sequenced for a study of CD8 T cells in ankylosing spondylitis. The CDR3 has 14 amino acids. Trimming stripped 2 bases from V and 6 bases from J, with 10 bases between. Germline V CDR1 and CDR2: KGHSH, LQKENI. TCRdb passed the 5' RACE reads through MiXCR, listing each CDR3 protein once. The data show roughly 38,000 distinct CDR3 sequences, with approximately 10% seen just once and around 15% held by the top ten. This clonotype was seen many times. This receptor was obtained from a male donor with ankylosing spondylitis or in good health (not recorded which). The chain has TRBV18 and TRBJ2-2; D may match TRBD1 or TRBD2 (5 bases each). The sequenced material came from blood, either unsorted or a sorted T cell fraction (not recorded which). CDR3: CASSPLQEAGELFF. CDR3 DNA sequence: TGTGCCAGCTCACCATTACAGGAGGCCGGGGAGCTGTTTTTT.